The clone carrying this TCR beta chain was detected ten times or more. Its antigen is currently unknown. The V and J ends lost 6 bases and 4 bases respectively, with 18 bases between them. The CDR3 is 14 amino acids. Germline values: CDR1 DFQATT, CDR2 SNEGSKA (reference sequence). The study made its TCR cDNA through 5'RACE template switching. That step introduced a universal primer site along with UMIs. TCRdb passed the 5' RACE reads through MiXCR, listing each CDR3 protein once. This sample carries 95,000 to 150,000 distinct CDR3 sequences, nearly 7.5% of them seen once, and the ten largest clones take around 2.5%. This record belongs to a study of T cells after yellow fever vaccination. Points from the study as a whole: Although the secondary response was weaker, it peaked faster, at day 5 versus 15. A minor fraction of clonotypes spanned both CD4 and CD8 compartments. Abundant clonotypes from the bulk population could have been carried over as contaminants into FACS-sorted repertoires.

The chain has TRBV20-1 and TRBJ1-1; possibly TRBD1 for D (5 bases). The specimen was CD4+ T cells sorted from PBMCs, collected approximately 11 days after the first yellow fever vaccination. This receptor was obtained from a man between 18 and 29 years old who received the YFV17D yellow fever vaccine. The CDR3: CSAKAGGGSTEAFF. The CDR3 DNA sequence: TGCAGTGCCAAAGCGGGGGGAGGTAGCACTGAAGCTTTCTTT.